One TCR beta chain is described in this entry. This clone has only one observation. The antigen it binds to is not known. No clone much larger than this one lies a single base away; base qualities are absent. Per the publication, the time point label means: baseline before first vaccination. The treatment or condition label of this sample denotes: meningococcal conjugate vaccine given as trial control. The vaccinee samples were drawn from two UK trials, COV001 and COV002, one of which was a single-blind randomized controlled phase 2/3 trial testing AZD1222 (ChAdOx1 nCoV-19) in healthy adults. For TCRbeta chain sequencing, PBMC samples were collected from trial participants at day 0 and at day 28 after the second dose. The data originate from a study of T cell responses to AZD1222 COVID-19 vaccine (TCRdb year 2021). As for the study more broadly: A total of 230 to 250 trial participants underwent TCR sequencing, of whom roughly 210 received two doses of AZD1222 and some 25 received two doses of the MenACWY control vaccine. Trial participants were enrolled into age subgroups of 18-55, 56-69 and 70-plus years, which contained about 160, 30 and 59 TCR-sequenced participants, respectively. Study-level results and caveats: No day 14 peak-response samples were available, so repertoires were characterized only after the peak T cell response. Spike-specific TCR breadth and depth rose significantly after two AZD1222 doses compared with day 0 and with MenACWY recipients. The whole spike protein was spanned by vaccine-associated CD4 TCRs, and dominant responses were seen in regions 160-218 and 743-854. Epitopes outside the regions mutated in the B.1.351 and B.1.1.7 variants were reportedly recognized by nearly half of the unique spike-specific TCRs. Conclusions about previously exposed vaccinees were limited because only six AZD1222 recipients were SARS-CoV-2 seropositive at baseline. Most participants were white British and females outnumbered males, and the authors suggested that clonal diversity may have been underestimated. The 56-69-year group was small, and its depth increase did not reach significance, likely because of low power.

The CDR3 regions of human TCRbeta chains were analyzed by immunosequencing. For the original study's pipeline: TCRs in the repertoires were compared against a reference library of SARS-CoV-2-specific TCRs that had been generated with the MIRA antigen-specificity platform. Breadth meant the fraction of unique TCRs that were SARS-CoV-2-associated, whereas depth meant the fraction of total T cells that were SARS-CoV-2-associated. Using the MIRA data, every spike-specific TCR was mapped to the spike region that the TCR reacted to and assigned to either a CD4 or a CD8 class. Log10-transformed breadth and depth values were compared by one-way ANOVA with Sidak's multiple comparisons tests. TCRdb limited this immuneACCESS table to in-frame rearrangements with V and J called. A share of clones is missing; checked studies link under half to unresolved V genes, and the rest is unexplained. V, J and clone size reflect that table, while D and trimming were determined from the DNA. The sample records 200,000 or so clones, about 87% of which are singletons. The top ten clones comprise about 2.5% of the sample.

The material was peripheral blood, obtained on day 0 of MenACWY control vaccination. The source is an adult in good health.

The nucleotide sequence is given as TGTGCCAGCAGCCCCCGGGGGGTAGCGGGCTCCTACAATGAGCAGTTCTTC. Its product reads: CASSPRGVAGSYNEQFF. The sequence links TRBV9 to TRBJ2-1, and TRBD2 aligns with 7 junction nucleotides. Germline trimming amounts to 4 bases on V and 0 bases on J, with 10 as the count of junction bases outside the gene matches. The germline V gene yields SGDLS for CDR1 and YYNGEE for CDR2. Measured from the cysteine to the phenylalanine, the CDR3 is 17 residues long. Just the 51-base CDR3 DNA is kept, in frame starting at base 1. Where the CDR3 stops, the reference TRBV9 and TRBJ2-1 genes take over; the full variable domain is DSGVTQTPKHLITATGQRVTLRCSPRSGDLSVYWYQQSLDQGLQFLIQYYNGEERAKGNILERFSAQQFPDLHSELNLSSLELGDSALYFCASSPRGVAGSYNEQFFGPGTRLTVL.